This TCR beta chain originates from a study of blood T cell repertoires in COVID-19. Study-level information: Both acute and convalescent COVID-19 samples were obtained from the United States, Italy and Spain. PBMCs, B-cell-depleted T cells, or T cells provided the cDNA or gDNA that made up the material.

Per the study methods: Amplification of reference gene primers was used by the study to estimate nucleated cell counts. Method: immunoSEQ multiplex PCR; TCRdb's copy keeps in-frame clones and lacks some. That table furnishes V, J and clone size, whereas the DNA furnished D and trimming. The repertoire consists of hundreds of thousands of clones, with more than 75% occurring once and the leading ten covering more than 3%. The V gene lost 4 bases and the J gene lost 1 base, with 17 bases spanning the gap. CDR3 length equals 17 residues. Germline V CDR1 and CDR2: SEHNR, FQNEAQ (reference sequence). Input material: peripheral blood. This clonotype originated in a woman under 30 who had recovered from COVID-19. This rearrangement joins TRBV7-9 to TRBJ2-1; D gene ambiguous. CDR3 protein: CASSSHRGGSSYNEQFF. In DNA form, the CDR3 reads TGTGCCAGCAGCTCCCATCGCGGTGGGTCTTCCTACAATGAGCAGTTCTTC.